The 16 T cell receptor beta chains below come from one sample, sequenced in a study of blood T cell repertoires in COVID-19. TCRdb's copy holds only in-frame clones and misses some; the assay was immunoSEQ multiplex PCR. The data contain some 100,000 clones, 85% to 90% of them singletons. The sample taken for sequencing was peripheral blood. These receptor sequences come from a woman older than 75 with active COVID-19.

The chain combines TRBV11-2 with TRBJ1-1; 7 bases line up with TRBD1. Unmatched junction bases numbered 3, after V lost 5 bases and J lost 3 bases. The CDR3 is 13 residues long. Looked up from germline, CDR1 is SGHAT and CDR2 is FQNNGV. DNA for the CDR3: TGTGCCAGCAGCCTCCAGGGGGACACTGAAGCTTTCTTT. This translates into CASSLQGDTEAFF.

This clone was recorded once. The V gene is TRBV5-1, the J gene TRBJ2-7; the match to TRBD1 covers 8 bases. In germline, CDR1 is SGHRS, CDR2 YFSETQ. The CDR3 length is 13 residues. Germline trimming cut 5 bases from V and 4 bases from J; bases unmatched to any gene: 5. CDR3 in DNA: TGCGCCAGCAGACGGGACAGGAATTACGAGCAGTACTTC. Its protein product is CASRRDRNYEQYF. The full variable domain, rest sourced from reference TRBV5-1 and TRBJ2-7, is KAGVTQTPRYLIKTRGQQVTLSCSPISGHRSVSWYQQTPGQGLQFLFEYFSETQRNKGNFPGRFSGRQFSNSRSEMNVSTLELGDSALYLCASRRDRNYEQYFGPGTRLTVT.

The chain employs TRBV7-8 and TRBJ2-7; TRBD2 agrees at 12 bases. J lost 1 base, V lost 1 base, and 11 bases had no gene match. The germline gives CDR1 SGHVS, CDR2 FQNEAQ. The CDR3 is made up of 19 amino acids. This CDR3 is CASSLDPPLLAGGSYEQYF. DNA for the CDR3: TGTGCCAGCAGCTTAGACCCACCTCTCCTAGCGGGAGGGTCCTACGAGCAGTACTTC.

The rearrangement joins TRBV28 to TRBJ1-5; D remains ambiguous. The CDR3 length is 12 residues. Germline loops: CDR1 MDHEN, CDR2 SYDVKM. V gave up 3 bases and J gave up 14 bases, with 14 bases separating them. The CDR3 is CASSLMVHEEHF. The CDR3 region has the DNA TGTGCCAGCAGTTTGATGGTACACGAAGAGCATTTT.

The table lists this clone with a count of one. The CDR3 sequence: CASSSPGTYEQYF. The CDR3 coding sequence is TGTGCCAGCAGTTCCCCAGGGACCTACGAGCAGTACTTC. The V call is TRBV28, the J call TRBJ2-7; tentative D call: TRBD1 (5 bases). Trimming stripped 4 bases from V and 2 bases from J, with 9 bases between. The CDR3 covers 13 residues. Germline loops: CDR1 MDHEN, CDR2 SYDVKM. Full variable domain (rest looked up from reference TRBV28 and TRBJ2-7): DVKVTQSSRYLVKRTGEKVFLECVQDMDHENMFWYRQDPGLGLRLIYFSYDVKMKEKGDIPEGYSVSREKKERFSLILESASTNQTSMYLCASSSPGTYEQYFGPGTRLTVT.

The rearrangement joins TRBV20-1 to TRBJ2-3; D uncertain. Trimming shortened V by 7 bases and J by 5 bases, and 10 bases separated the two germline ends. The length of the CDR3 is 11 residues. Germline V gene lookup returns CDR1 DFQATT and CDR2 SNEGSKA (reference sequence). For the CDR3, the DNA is TGCAGTGGGTTCGGTAGAGATACGCAGTATTTT. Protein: CSGFGRDTQYF.

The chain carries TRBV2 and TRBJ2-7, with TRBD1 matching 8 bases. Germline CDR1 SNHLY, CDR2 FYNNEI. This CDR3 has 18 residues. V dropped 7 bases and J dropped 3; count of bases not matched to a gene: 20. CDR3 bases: TGTGCCAGCACCCAGAGTGGGGAATTCGGACAGGGAATCTACGAGCAGTACTTC. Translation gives CASTQSGEFGQGIYEQYF.

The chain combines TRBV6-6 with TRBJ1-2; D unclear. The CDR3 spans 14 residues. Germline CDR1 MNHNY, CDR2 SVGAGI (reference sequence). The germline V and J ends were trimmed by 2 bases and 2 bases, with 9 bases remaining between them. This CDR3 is CASSYGAGNYGYTF. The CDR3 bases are TGTGCCAGCAGTTACGGCGCGGGGAACTATGGCTACACCTTC.

Here the CDR3 reads CAISERGTGSSYNSPLHF. The CDR3 coding sequence is TGTGCCATCAGTGAAAGGGGGACAGGGAGCTCCTATAATTCACCCCTCCACTTT. The rearrangement uses TRBV10-3 and TRBJ1-6, with 9 bases fitting TRBD1. This CDR3 is 18 amino acids long. V lost 3 bases and J lost 0; bases outside the gene matches: 6. Germline V gene data show CDR1 as ENHRY and CDR2 as SYGVKD.

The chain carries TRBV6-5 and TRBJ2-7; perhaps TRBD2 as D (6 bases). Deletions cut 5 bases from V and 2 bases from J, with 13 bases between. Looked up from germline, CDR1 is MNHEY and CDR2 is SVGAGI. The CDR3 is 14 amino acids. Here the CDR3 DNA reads TGTGCCAGCAGTACCCGGACTAAGGCCTACGAGCAGTACTTC. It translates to CASSTRTKAYEQYF.

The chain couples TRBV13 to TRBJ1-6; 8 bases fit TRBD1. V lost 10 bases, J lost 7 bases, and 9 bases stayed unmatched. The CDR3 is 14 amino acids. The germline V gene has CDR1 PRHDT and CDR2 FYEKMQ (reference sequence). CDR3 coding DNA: TGTGCCACCGGACAGGGCCGACAAAATTCACCCCTCCACTTT. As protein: CATGQGRQNSPLHF.

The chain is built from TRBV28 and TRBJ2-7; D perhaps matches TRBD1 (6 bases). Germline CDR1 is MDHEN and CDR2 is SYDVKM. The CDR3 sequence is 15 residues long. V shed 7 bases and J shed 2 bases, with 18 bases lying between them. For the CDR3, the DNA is TGTGCCAGCACTGGGTTACAGGGTTGGGCCTACGAGCAGTACTTC. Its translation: CASTGLQGWAYEQYF.

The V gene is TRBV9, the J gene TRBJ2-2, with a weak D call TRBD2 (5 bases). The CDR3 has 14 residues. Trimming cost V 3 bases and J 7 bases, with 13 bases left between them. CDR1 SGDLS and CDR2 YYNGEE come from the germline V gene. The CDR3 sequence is CASSGPEGFGELFF. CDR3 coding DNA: TGTGCCAGCAGCGGTCCCGAGGGATTCGGGGAGCTGTTTTTT.

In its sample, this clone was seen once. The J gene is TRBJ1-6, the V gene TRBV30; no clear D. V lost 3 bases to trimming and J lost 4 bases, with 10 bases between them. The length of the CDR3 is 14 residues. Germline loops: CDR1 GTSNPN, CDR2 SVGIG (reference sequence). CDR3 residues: CAWRLTEYNSPLHF. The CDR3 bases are TGTGCCTGGAGGCTAACAGAATATAATTCACCCCTCCACTTT. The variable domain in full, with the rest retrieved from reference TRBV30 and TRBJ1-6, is SQTIHQWPATLVQPVGSPLSLECTVEGTSNPNLYWYRQAAGRGLQLLFYSVGIGQISSEVPQNLSASRPQDRQFILSSKKLLLSDSGFYLCAWRLTEYNSPLHFGNGTRLTVT.

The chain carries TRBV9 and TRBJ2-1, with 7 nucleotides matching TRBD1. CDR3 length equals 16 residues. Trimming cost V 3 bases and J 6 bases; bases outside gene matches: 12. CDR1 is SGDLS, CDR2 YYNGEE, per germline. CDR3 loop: CASSGGGTRVRNEQFF. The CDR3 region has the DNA TGTGCCAGCAGCGGAGGGGGCACCCGGGTTCGCAATGAGCAGTTCTTC.

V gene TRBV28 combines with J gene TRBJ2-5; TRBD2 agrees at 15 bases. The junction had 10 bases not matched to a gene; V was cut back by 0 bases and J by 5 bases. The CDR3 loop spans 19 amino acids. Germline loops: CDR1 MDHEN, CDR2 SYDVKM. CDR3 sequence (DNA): TGTGCCAGCAGTTTATGGAGGACTAGCGGGAGGGCGGGTCTGGAGACCCAGTACTTC. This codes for CASSLWRTSGRAGLETQYF.